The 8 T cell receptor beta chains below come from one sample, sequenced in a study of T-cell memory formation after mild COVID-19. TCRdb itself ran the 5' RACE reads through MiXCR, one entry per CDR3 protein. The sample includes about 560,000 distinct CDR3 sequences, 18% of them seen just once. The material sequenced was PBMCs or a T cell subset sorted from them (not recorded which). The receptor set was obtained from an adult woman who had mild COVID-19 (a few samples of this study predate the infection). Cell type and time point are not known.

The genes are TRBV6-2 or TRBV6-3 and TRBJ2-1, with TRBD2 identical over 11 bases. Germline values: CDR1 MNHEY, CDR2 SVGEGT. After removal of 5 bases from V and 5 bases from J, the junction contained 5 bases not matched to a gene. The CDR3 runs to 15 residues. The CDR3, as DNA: TGTGCCAGCAGTGAGGGACTAGCGGAAGACAATGAGCAGTTCTTC. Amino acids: CASSEGLAEDNEQFF.

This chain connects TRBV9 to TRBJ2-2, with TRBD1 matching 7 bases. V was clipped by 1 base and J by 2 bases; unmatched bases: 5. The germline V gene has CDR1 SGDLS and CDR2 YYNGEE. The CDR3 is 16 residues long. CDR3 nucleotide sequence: TGTGCCAGCAGCGTATACAAGGGGGCAAACACCGGGGAGCTGTTTTTT. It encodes CASSVYKGANTGELFF. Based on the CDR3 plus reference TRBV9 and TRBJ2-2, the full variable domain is DSGVTQTPKHLITATGQRVTLRCSPRSGDLSVYWYQQSLDQGLQFLIQYYNGEERAKGNILERFSAQQFPDLHSELNLSSLELGDSALYFCASSVYKGANTGELFFGEGSRLTVL.

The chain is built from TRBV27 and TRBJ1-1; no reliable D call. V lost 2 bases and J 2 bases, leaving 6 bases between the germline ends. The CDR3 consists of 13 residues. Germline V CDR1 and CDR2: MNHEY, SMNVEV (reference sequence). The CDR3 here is CASSLAINTEAFF. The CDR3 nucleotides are TGTGCCAGCAGTTTAGCGATAAACACTGAAGCTTTCTTT.

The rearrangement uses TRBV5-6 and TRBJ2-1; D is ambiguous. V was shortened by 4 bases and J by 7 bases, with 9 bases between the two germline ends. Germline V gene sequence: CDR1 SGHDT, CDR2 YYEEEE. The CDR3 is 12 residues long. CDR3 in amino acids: CASSPDGNEQFF. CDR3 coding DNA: TGTGCCAGCAGCCCCGACGGGAATGAGCAGTTCTTC. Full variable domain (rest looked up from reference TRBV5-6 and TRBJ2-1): DAGVTQSPTHLIKTRGQQVTLRCSPKSGHDTVSWYQQALGQGPQFIFQYYEEEERQRGNFPDRFSGHQFPNYSSELNVNALLLGDSALYLCASSPDGNEQFFGPGTRLTVL.

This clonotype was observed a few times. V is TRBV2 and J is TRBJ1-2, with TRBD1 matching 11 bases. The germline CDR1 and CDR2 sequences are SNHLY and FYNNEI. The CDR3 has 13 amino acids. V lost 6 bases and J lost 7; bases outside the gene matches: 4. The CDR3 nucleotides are TGTGCCAGCAGAGGACAGGGGGCAGGTGGCTACACCTTC. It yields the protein CASRGQGAGGYTF. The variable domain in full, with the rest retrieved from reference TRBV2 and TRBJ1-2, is EPEVTQTPSHQVTQMGQEVILRCVPISNHLYFYWYRQILGQKVEFLVSFYNNEISEKSEIFDDQFSVERPDGSNFTLKIRSTKLEDSAMYFCASRGQGAGGYTFGSGTRLTVV.

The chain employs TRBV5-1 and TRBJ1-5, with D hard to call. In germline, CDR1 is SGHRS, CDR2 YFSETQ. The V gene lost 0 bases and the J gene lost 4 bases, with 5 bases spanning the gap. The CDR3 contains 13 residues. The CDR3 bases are TGCGCCAGCAGCTTGGAACAGAATCAGCCCCAGCATTTT. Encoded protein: CASSLEQNQPQHF.

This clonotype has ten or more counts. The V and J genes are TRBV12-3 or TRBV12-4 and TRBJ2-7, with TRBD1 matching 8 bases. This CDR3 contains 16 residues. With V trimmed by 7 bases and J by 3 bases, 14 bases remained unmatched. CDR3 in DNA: TGTGCCAGCACTCCTGGGGGGACAGGCCCCCTCTACGAGCAGTACTTC. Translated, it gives CASTPGGTGPLYEQYF.

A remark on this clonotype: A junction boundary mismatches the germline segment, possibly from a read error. CDR3 DNA sequence: TGCAGTGCCAGAGGAGTCGAGCAGTACTTC. Residues: CSARGVEQYF. The chain recombines TRBV20-1 with TRBJ2-7; D gene unclear. The CDR3 runs to 10 residues. Germline CDR1 is DFQATT and CDR2 is SNEGSKA (reference sequence).